The 13 T cell receptor beta chains below all came from one sample that was sequenced in a study of cytomegalovirus exposure and HLA in healthy donors. 60 Vbeta and 13 Jbeta primers were used in PCR. TCRdb's copy holds only in-frame clones and misses some; the assay was immunoSEQ multiplex PCR. The repertoire includes around 130,000 clones, 80% of them detected once, and 3% to 4% sits in the top ten. Sequenced: PBMCs. These receptors were obtained from a male donor in good health and CMV-seronegative.

V and J are TRBV7-2 and TRBJ2-3; no firm D call. Germline-derived CDR1 and CDR2 are SGHTA and FQGNSA. The CDR3 covers 13 residues. V shed 6 bases and J shed 2 bases, with 9 bases lying between them. In nucleotides, the CDR3 is TGTGCCAGCAGTCTACAGTACACAGATACGCAGTATTTT. Its protein product is CASSLQYTDTQYF.

The CDR3 DNA reads as TGTGCCAGCAGTCCCGGGACTACTAGCACAGATACGCAGTATTTT. Protein sequence: CASSPGTTSTDTQYF. This chain uses TRBV6-5 with TRBJ2-3, with 7 bases identical to TRBD2. CDR3 length: 15 amino acids. In germline, CDR1 is MNHEY, CDR2 SVGAGI. The ends lost 5 bases at V and 0 bases at J; junction bases unmatched: 5.

The chain joins TRBV7-9 to TRBJ1-2; unclear D gene. From germline, CDR1 is SEHNR and CDR2 FQNEAQ (reference sequence). The CDR3 runs 13 residues. V lost 6 bases to trimming and J lost 3 bases, with 11 bases between them. This chain's CDR3 is CASSSQVYYGYTF. The CDR3 DNA sequence: TGTGCCAGCAGTTCGCAGGTATACTATGGCTACACCTTC.

J is TRBJ2-7 and V is TRBV14; D not resolved. The CDR3 loop spans 11 amino acids. Germline CDR1 and CDR2: SGHDN and FVKESK. Trimming removed 4 bases at V and 6 bases at J, with 7 bases between. The CDR3: CASSPWLEQYF. The CDR3 DNA reads as TGTGCCAGCAGCCCCTGGCTCGAGCAGTACTTC.

The chain links TRBV7-2 to TRBJ1-5; 9 positions agree with TRBD1. The CDR3 consists of 14 residues. Per the germline V gene, CDR1 is SGHTA and CDR2 is FQGNSA. The trim removed 6 bases at V and 6 bases at J, leaving 6 bases unmatched. CDR3 sequence (DNA): TGTGCCAGCAGGTCCGGGACAGGGACTCAGCCCCAGCATTTT. Its protein product is CASRSGTGTQPQHF.

The V gene is TRBV14, the J gene TRBJ1-1; D may be TRBD1 (5 bases). CDR3 size: 15 residues. Germline values: CDR1 SGHDN, CDR2 FVKESK. Trimming stripped 2 bases from V and 0 bases from J, with 10 bases between. In DNA form, the CDR3 reads TGTGCCAGCAGCCAAAAGTGGGGCATGAACACTGAAGCTTTCTTT. Translating gives CASSQKWGMNTEAFF.

With respect to this clone: The junction shows a germline mismatch at one end, possibly a read error. The rearrangement links TRBV7-9 to TRBJ2-1; 9 nucleotides align to TRBD2. Germline V gives CDR1 SEHNR, CDR2 FQNEAQ (reference sequence). CDR3 length equals 17 residues. For the CDR3, the DNA is TGTTCCAGCAGCTTAGGCGGGGCGGGGGGGCCTGGGAATGAGCAGTTCTTC. As protein: CSSSLGGAGGPGNEQFF. Full variable domain (outside the CDR3, taken from reference TRBV7-9 and TRBJ2-1): DTGVSQNPRHKITKRGQNVTFRCDPISEHNRLYWYRQTLGQGPEFLTYFQNEAQLEKSRLLSDRFSAERPKGSFSTLEIQRTEQGDSAMYLCSSSLGGAGGPGNEQFFGPGTRLTVL.

The rearrangement joins TRBV27 to TRBJ1-2; 7 bases match TRBD1. This CDR3 contains 14 residues. V lost 2 bases, J lost 4 bases, and 4 bases stayed unmatched. Germline values: CDR1 MNHEY, CDR2 SMNVEV (reference sequence). The DNA of the CDR3 is TGTGCCAGCAGTTTAACAGGGGCAGGCTATGGCTACACCTTC. Translating gives CASSLTGAGYGYTF.

CDR3 loop: CASQTTPGTYNEQFF. The CDR3 DNA follows: TGTGCCAGTCAGACTACACCGGGGACCTACAATGAGCAGTTCTTC. The V gene is TRBV11-2, the J gene TRBJ2-1; D may be TRBD2 (5 bases). CDR1 SGHAT and CDR2 FQNNGV come from the germline V gene. The CDR3 extends over 15 amino acids. Trimming removed 9 bases from V and 2 bases from J, with 17 bases in between.

Comment on this clone: A read error may produce the germline difference seen at one junction end. The J gene is TRBJ2-6, the V gene TRBV5-4; 14 nucleotides match TRBD2. Germline V lookup: CDR1 SGHNT, CDR2 YYREEE (reference sequence). CDR3 length: 19 amino acids. DNA of the CDR3: TGTGCCAGCAGCTTGGGACTAGCGGGAGGGCCCGGGGGGGCCAACGGCCTGACTTTC. As protein: CASSLGLAGGPGGANGLTF.

In nucleotides, the CDR3 is TGCGCCAGCAGCTTGTCCCGGGACACCTATGGCTACACCTTC. Translating it yields CASSLSRDTYGYTF. The chain employs TRBV5-1 and TRBJ1-2; D is possibly TRBD1 (6 bases). V lost 1 base to trimming and J lost 4 bases, with 11 bases between them. Germline-derived CDR1 and CDR2 are SGHRS and YFSETQ. The CDR3 loop spans 14 amino acids.

Regarding this clone: Sequence at one end of the junction differs from germline and may be a read error. The chain couples TRBV11-2 to TRBJ2-6, with a weak D call TRBD1 (5 bases). CDR1 and CDR2 from the germline V gene are SGHAT and FQNNGV. The length of the CDR3 is 16 residues. The DNA for the CDR3 is TGTGCCAGCTCCCGTAGAGCCTTCTCTGGGGCCAACGGCCTGACTTTC. Its protein is CASSRRAFSGANGLTF.

V gene TRBV7-9 combines with J gene TRBJ2-3; TRBD1 agrees at 7 bases. Losses at the gene ends were 0 bases for V and 0 bases for J; bases not matched to a gene: 0. Germline CDR1 is SEHNR and CDR2 is FQNEAQ (reference sequence). The CDR3 is 15 residues long. The CDR3 protein is CASSLATGSTDTQYF. The CDR3 DNA follows: TGTGCCAGCAGCTTAGCGACAGGGAGCACAGATACGCAGTATTTT. The full variable domain, rest sourced from reference TRBV7-9 and TRBJ2-3, is DTGVSQNPRHKITKRGQNVTFRCDPISEHNRLYWYRQTLGQGPEFLTYFQNEAQLEKSRLLSDRFSAERPKGSFSTLEIQRTEQGDSAMYLCASSLATGSTDTQYFGPGTRLTVL.